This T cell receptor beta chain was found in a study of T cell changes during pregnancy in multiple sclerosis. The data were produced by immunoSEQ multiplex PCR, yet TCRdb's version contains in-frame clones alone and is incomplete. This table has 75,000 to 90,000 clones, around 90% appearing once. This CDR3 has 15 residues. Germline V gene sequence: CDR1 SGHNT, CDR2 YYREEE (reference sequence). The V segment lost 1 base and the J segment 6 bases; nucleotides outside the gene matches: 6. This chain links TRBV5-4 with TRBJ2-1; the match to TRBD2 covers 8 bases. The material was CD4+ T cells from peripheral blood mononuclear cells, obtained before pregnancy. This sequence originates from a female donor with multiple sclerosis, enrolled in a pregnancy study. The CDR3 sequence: CASSLRSSGSNEQFF. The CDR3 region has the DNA TGTGCCAGCAGCTTGAGGTCTAGCGGGTCCAATGAGCAGTTCTTC.